These 10 T cell receptor beta chains share one sample of origin, sequenced in a study of OX40 agonist ivuxolimab in advanced cancers. Assay: immunoSEQ multiplex PCR; the TCRdb copy retains only in-frame clones and omits some. The sample comprises about 74,000 clones, more than 65% of which are singletons, and under 2% rests with the top ten. The sequenced sample was CD4+ or CD8+ T cells sorted from blood, obtained in a trial of the OX40 agonist ivuxolimab. Receptors were obtained from an adult with an advanced solid tumor such as melanoma, head and neck, liver or kidney cancer.

V usage is TRBV7-2 and J usage is TRBJ1-2, with D hard to call. V was cut by 6 bases and J by 7 bases, with 18 bases left in between. This CDR3 region has 14 residues. Germline CDR1 reads SGHTA; CDR2 reads FQGNSA. The CDR3 loop is CASRREVGGGGYTF. CDR3 bases: TGTGCCAGCAGGCGAGAGGTGGGCGGTGGTGGCTACACCTTC.

The rearrangement links TRBV28 to TRBJ2-1; 7 bases map to TRBD1. With V trimmed by 1 base and J by 5 bases, 5 bases remained unmatched. The V gene's germline CDR1 is MDHEN and CDR2 SYDVKM. CDR3 length equals 15 residues. CDR3 DNA: TGTGCCAGCAGTTTATTAGGGGGCGGCCACAATGAGCAGTTCTTC. Amino acid sequence: CASSLLGGGHNEQFF. The variable domain in full, completed from reference TRBV28 and TRBJ2-1, reads DVKVTQSSRYLVKRTGEKVFLECVQDMDHENMFWYRQDPGLGLRLIYFSYDVKMKEKGDIPEGYSVSREKKERFSLILESASTNQTSMYLCASSLLGGGHNEQFFGPGTRLTVL.

The chain is built from TRBV6-8 and TRBJ2-5; D is uncertain. V lost 7 bases and J lost 5, with 17 bases in between. The CDR3 is made up of 14 amino acids. The germline gives CDR1 MNHGY, CDR2 SAAAGT. The DNA for the CDR3 is TGTGCCAGCACCGGCCTAACGGTACGGGAGACCCAGTACTTC. This codes for CASTGLTVRETQYF.

This clone has just one count. The rearrangement links TRBV11-3 to TRBJ1-2, with a possible D match to TRBD1 (5 bases). Germline CDR1 reads SGHNT; CDR2 reads YENEEA. V was pared by 4 bases and J by 2 bases, with 11 bases between. This CDR3 spans 14 amino acids. In DNA, the CDR3 is TGTGCCAGCAGCTCGGGACCCGAGAACTATGGCTACACCTTC. Its protein product is CASSSGPENYGYTF.

This clone came up once. The chain uses TRBV6-5 and TRBJ2-1; possibly TRBD2 for D (6 bases). Germline loops: CDR1 MNHEY, CDR2 SVGAGI. Trimming took 2 bases from V and 0 from J, leaving 11 bases between them. CDR3 size: 16 residues. CDR3 sequence: CASSYTMGGSYNEQFF. The CDR3 coding sequence is TGTGCCAGCAGTTACACGATGGGGGGCTCCTACAATGAGCAGTTCTTC.

V gene TRBV28 combines with J gene TRBJ2-7, with a possible D match to TRBD1 (5 bases). V was trimmed by 6 bases and J by 0 bases, leaving 12 bases between them. This CDR3 is 14 amino acids long. Per germline, CDR1 MDHEN and CDR2 SYDVKM. This CDR3 is CASRQEWGSYEQYF. Written as DNA, the CDR3 is TGTGCCAGCAGACAGGAGTGGGGCTCCTACGAGCAGTACTTC.

This chain links TRBV30 with TRBJ2-2, with TRBD2 matching 9 bases. The germline V gene has CDR1 GTSNPN and CDR2 SVGIG (reference sequence). CDR3 length equals 16 residues. J lost 5 bases, V lost 2 bases, and 9 bases had no gene match. The CDR3: CAWSLLAGARTGELFF. CDR3 coding DNA: TGTGCCTGGAGTCTATTAGCGGGAGCGCGAACCGGGGAGCTGTTTTTT.

This clone was seen a single time. V is TRBV7-9 and J is TRBJ2-5, with D possibly TRBD2 on 7 matching bases. This CDR3 has 14 amino acids. Per germline, CDR1 SEHNR and CDR2 FQNEAQ (reference sequence). V lost 5 bases and J lost 4, with 14 bases in between. The CDR3 protein is CASSEGGGGETQYF. The CDR3 DNA follows: TGTGCCAGCAGCGAAGGGGGAGGGGGAGAGACCCAGTACTTC.

The V call is TRBV20-1, the J call TRBJ2-1; D unclear. Germline V gene sequence: CDR1 DFQATT, CDR2 SNEGSKA (reference sequence). Trimming left V 5 bases short and J 7 bases short, with 6 bases between. The CDR3 loop spans 10 amino acids. In nucleotides, the CDR3 is TGCAGTGCTGTGGAGAATGAGCAGTTCTTC. Translated, it gives CSAVENEQFF.

This clone occurred once. This chain connects TRBV28 to TRBJ2-3, with D tentatively TRBD1 (6 bases). Trimming left V 9 bases short and J 1 base short, with 26 bases between. Germline loops: CDR1 MDHEN, CDR2 SYDVKM. CDR3 length: 18 residues. As DNA, the CDR3 is TGTGCCAGAAACCCCTCTCAGGGGATCCGACGCTGCACAGATACGCAGTATTTT. Protein: CARNPSQGIRRCTDTQYF. Variable domain in full (rest from reference TRBV28 and TRBJ2-3): DVKVTQSSRYLVKRTGEKVFLECVQDMDHENMFWYRQDPGLGLRLIYFSYDVKMKEKGDIPEGYSVSREKKERFSLILESASTNQTSMYLCARNPSQGIRRCTDTQYFGPGTRLTVL.